This entry lists 15 T cell receptor beta chains sequenced from one sample in a study of cytomegalovirus exposure and HLA in healthy donors (dated by TCRdb to between 2016 and 2019). The library relied on the immunoSEQ multiplex PCR assay. For the multiplex PCR, a mixture combining 60 forward primers for TCR Vbeta segments and 13 reverse primers for TCR Jbeta segments was used. What TCRdb holds here is the immuneACCESS table cut down to in-frame rearrangements. Part of the clones is not present; checked against another copy, under half of the missing clones reflect an unresolved V gene, and the others are unexplained. This sample lists about 170,000 clones; approximately 85% were detected once. The leading ten clones occupy approximately 2.5% of the sample. Sequencing was done on a sample of PBMCs. The source of these receptors is a man under 40 in good health and CMV-seropositive.

V is TRBV11-2 and J is TRBJ2-7; 8 bases match TRBD2. Germline values: CDR1 SGHAT, CDR2 FQNNGV. This CDR3 is built from 14 residues. V gave up 6 bases and J gave up 2 bases; unmatched junction bases: 6. This CDR3 reads CASSWSGSTYEQYF. CDR3 sequence (DNA): TGTGCCAGCAGTTGGAGCGGGAGCACCTACGAGCAGTACTTC.

The rearrangement joins TRBV14 to TRBJ2-7, with 7 bases matching TRBD1. The trim removed 0 bases at V and 5 bases at J, leaving 10 bases unmatched. CDR1 SGHDN and CDR2 FVKESK come from the germline V gene. This CDR3 contains 16 residues. The CDR3 DNA reads as TGTGCCAGCAGCCAAGAGTACGACAGGGTGATCAACGAGCAGTACTTC. Protein sequence: CASSQEYDRVINEQYF.

J is TRBJ2-3 and V is TRBV4-3; 10 nucleotides line up with TRBD2. Germline V lookup: CDR1 LGHNA, CDR2 YSLEER. The CDR3 is 15 amino acids. J was trimmed by 3 bases and V by 4 bases; bases with no gene match: 4. The CDR3 DNA sequence: TGCGCCAGCAGCCCCTGGACTAGCGGAACAGATACGCAGTATTTT. Its protein product is CASSPWTSGTDTQYF.

This clone has only one observation. V usage is TRBV9 and J usage is TRBJ1-3; D is uncertain. The germline V and J ends were trimmed by 0 bases and 0 bases, with 7 bases remaining between them. There are 15 residues in the CDR3. Germline values: CDR1 SGDLS, CDR2 YYNGEE. The CDR3 DNA sequence: TGTGCCAGCAGCGTAGTCGGGAGCTCTGGAAACACCATATATTTT. It translates to CASSVVGSSGNTIYF.

The gene calls are TRBV20-1 and TRBJ1-1, with D possibly matching TRBD1 (5 bases). The CDR3 is 11 residues long. CDR1 and CDR2 from the germline V gene are DFQATT and SNEGSKA (reference sequence). Trimming removed 4 bases at V and 12 bases at J, with 15 bases between. CDR3 in DNA: TGCAGTGCTAACCCAGGGTTGAGGACTTTCTTT. Translated: CSANPGLRTFF.

This sequence joins TRBV19 and TRBJ2-2, with TRBD1 matching 7 bases. The CDR3 is 16 residues long. The germline V gene has CDR1 LNHDA and CDR2 SQIVND (reference sequence). V shed 6 bases and J 2 bases; nucleotides not matched to a gene: 9. The CDR3 protein is CASSKPGQLNTGELFF. In DNA form, the CDR3 reads TGTGCCAGTAGCAAACCGGGACAGCTAAACACCGGGGAGCTGTTTTTT.

V usage is TRBV11-3 and J usage is TRBJ2-5, with TRBD2 matching over 7 bases. Judging by the DNA end, TRBJ2-7 fits better; the J call may be wrong. The CDR3 runs 16 residues. Germline V CDR1 and CDR2: SGHNT, YENEEA. DNA of the CDR3: TGTGCCAGCAGCTTAGATCACGCTAGCGGAGTGTACGAGCAGTACTTC. Protein sequence: CASSLDHASGVYEQYF.

This chain connects TRBV5-4 to TRBJ1-4; 8 positions agree with TRBD1. J lost 5 bases, V lost 0 bases, and 0 bases had no gene match. Germline values: CDR1 SGHNT, CDR2 YYREEE (reference sequence). The length of the CDR3 is 14 residues. CDR3 bases: TGTGCCAGCAGCTTGGACAGGGGGAATGAAAAACTGTTTTTT. This codes for CASSLDRGNEKLFF.

The chain recombines TRBV11-2 with TRBJ2-7; the match to TRBD1 covers 11 bases. The V gene end was trimmed by 4 bases and the J gene end by 4 bases; junction bases not matched to a gene: 6. This CDR3 has 15 amino acids. CDR1 and CDR2 (germline): SGHAT, FQNNGV. The CDR3 nucleotides are TGTGCCAGCAGCTCAGGACAGGGGGCCGGGTACGAGCAGTACTTC. This translates into CASSSGQGAGYEQYF.

This clone has a single count. This chain joins TRBV27 and TRBJ2-1; 7 bases align to TRBD2. This CDR3 is built from 15 residues. CDR1 and CDR2 from the germline V gene are MNHEY and SMNVEV (reference sequence). Trimming took 6 bases from V and 2 from J; bases not matched to a gene: 7. CDR3 bases: TGTGCCAGCAGGCCCCCGGGACTACCCTACAATGAGCAGTTCTTC. It codes for CASRPPGLPYNEQFF.

The gene calls are TRBV19 and TRBJ1-1; D is undetermined. The CDR3 spans 13 residues. The V end lost 0 bases, the J end lost 7 bases, and 9 bases lay between the germline ends. CDR1 is LNHDA and CDR2 is SQIVND in the germline V gene (reference sequence). Written as DNA, the CDR3 is TGTGCCAGTAGTATAGATTGGGCCAGTGAAGCTTTCTTT. Protein product: CASSIDWASEAFF.

This clone showed up just once. The chain joins TRBV6-5 to TRBJ1-5; perhaps TRBD1 as D (5 bases). V was cut by 0 bases and J by 3 bases, with 12 bases left in between. The CDR3 totals 16 residues. Germline lookup yields CDR1 MNHEY and CDR2 SVGAGI. The CDR3 here is CASSYSGADDNQPQHF. The CDR3 bases are TGTGCCAGCAGTTACTCAGGGGCAGACGACAATCAGCCCCAGCATTTT.

The chain is built from TRBV7-2 and TRBJ2-3; TRBD2 agrees at 7 bases. J lost 6 bases, V lost 0 bases, and 6 bases had no gene match. CDR1 and CDR2 from the germline V gene are SGHTA and FQGNSA. CDR3 length equals 15 residues. The CDR3: CASSLAGGPVDTQYF. CDR3 nucleotides: TGTGCCAGCAGCTTAGCGGGAGGGCCCGTGGATACGCAGTATTTT.

The J gene is TRBJ2-3, the V gene TRBV21-1; the D call TRBD1 from the table was never checked on the DNA. TRBV21-1 is classified as a pseudogene. This CDR3 has 17 residues. The CDR3 nucleotides read TGTGCCAGCAGCAAAAGGCTTGGGGACAGGAAACGGGATACGCAGTATTTT. Its translation: CASSKRLGDRKRDTQYF.

V is TRBV18 and J is TRBJ2-1; 8 bases match TRBD1. The trim removed 3 bases at V and 4 bases at J, leaving 2 bases unmatched. The CDR3 contains 14 residues. Germline V gene sequence: CDR1 KGHSH, CDR2 LQKENI. This CDR3 is CASSPQGAYNEQFF. CDR3 nucleotides: TGTGCCAGCTCACCCCAGGGGGCTTACAATGAGCAGTTCTTC.